These T cell receptor beta chains were read from a single sample in a study of early T cells in non-severe SARS-CoV-2 infection. TCRdb passed the 5' RACE reads through MiXCR, listing each CDR3 protein once. Of about 68,000 distinct CDR3 sequences listed, less than 15% are singletons. The sample taken for sequencing was whole blood. Receptors originate from an adult who was a healthcare worker with PCR-confirmed SARS-CoV-2 infection or an uninfected control (not recorded which). Both conserved end residues are part of each CDR3. Each record gives: CDR3 protein, CDR3 DNA, V gene, clone size, D gene, J gene. D genes are given only for firm matches. Not every row has a clone size; where given, it reads once, few, many or a size class.

CASRTGPYGYTF | TGCGCCAGCAGGACAGGACCCTATGGCTACACCTTC | TRBV5-1 | NA | NA | TRBJ1-2
CSVAGGRGTEAFF | TGCAGCGTGGCGGGGGGCCGTGGCACTGAAGCTTTCTTT | TRBV29-1 | few | NA | TRBJ1-1
CASKVHGRGWDYGYTF | TGTGCCTCGAAGGTCCACGGGCGCGGATGGGACTATGGCTACACCTTC | TRBV7-9 | NA | NA | TRBJ1-2
CSARTGHNQPQHF | TGCAGTGCCCGGACAGGACACAATCAGCCCCAGCATTTT | TRBV20-1 | NA | TRBD1 | TRBJ1-5
CASSPRPGEDYGYTF | TGCGCCAGCAGCCCCCGTCCAGGGGAGGACTATGGCTACACCTTC | TRBV4-3 | few | NA | TRBJ1-2
CASSVSQENYEQYF | TGTGCCAGCAGCGTTTCACAGGAGAACTACGAGCAGTACTTC | TRBV9 | few | NA | TRBJ2-7
CASSLSVGTEAFF | TGTGCCAGCAGCTTATCCGTTGGGACTGAAGCTTTCTTT | TRBV7-3 | few | NA | TRBJ1-1
CASSRTSGAYEQYF | TGTGCCAGCAGTCGGACTAGCGGGGCCTACGAGCAGTACTTC | TRBV2 | few | TRBD2 | TRBJ2-7
CASSRRDWDEQFF | TGTGCCAGCAGCCGCCGGGACTGGGATGAGCAGTTCTTC | TRBV14 | NA | NA | TRBJ2-1
CASSLDIGTGADTQYF | TGTGCCAGCAGCTTAGATATCGGGACAGGGGCCGATACGCAGTATTTT | TRBV11-2 | many | TRBD1 | TRBJ2-3
CSASGGAVRREETQYF | TGCAGTGCTAGCGGGGGGGCTGTTCGGCGAGAAGAGACCCAGTACTTC | TRBV20-1 | few | TRBD2 | TRBJ2-5
CASSYRGTGHGYTF | TGTGCCAGCAGTTACAGGGGGACAGGGCATGGCTACACCTTC | TRBV6-5 | many | TRBD1 | TRBJ1-2
CASSLMTGGYHEQYF | TGTGCCAGCAGCTTGATGACAGGGGGCTACCACGAGCAGTACTTC | TRBV7-2 | many | TRBD1 | TRBJ2-7
CASSLGTASPVQYF | TGTGCCAGCAGCTTGGGGACAGCTTCTCCTGTTCAGTACTTC | TRBV7-9 | many | TRBD1 | TRBJ2-4
CSVDQGWTEAFF | TGCAGCGTTGATCAGGGGTGGACTGAAGCTTTCTTT | TRBV29-1 | many | NA | TRBJ1-1
CASSEGTVNQPQHF | TGCGCCAGCAGCGAGGGGACAGTCAATCAGCCCCAGCATTTT | TRBV5-1 | many | TRBD1 | TRBJ1-5
CAWSVGGGVFKKQFF | TGTGCCTGGAGTGTAGGAGGGGGCGTCTTTAAAAAGCAGTTCTTC | TRBV30 | NA | NA | TRBJ2-1
CAIRTAGPYEQYF | TGTGCCATCAGGACAGCGGGGCCCTACGAGCAGTACTTC | TRBV10-3 | NA | TRBD2 | TRBJ2-7
CAVSGLTGGTTDTQYF | TGTGCCGTCTCGGGACTCACGGGTGGGACCACAGATACGCAGTATTTT | TRBV10-3 | NA | NA | TRBJ2-3
CSARRGAGETQYF | TGCAGCGCCCGGCGGGGGGCGGGGGAGACCCAGTACTTC | TRBV29-1 | NA | TRBD2 | TRBJ2-5
CASSFDLGMDEQYF | TGTGCCAGCAGTTTTGATCTGGGGATGGACGAGCAGTACTTC | TRBV12-3/TRBV12-4 | NA | NA | TRBJ2-7
CASSSSRYNEQFF | TGTGCCAGCAGTTCGTCCAGGTACAATGAGCAGTTCTTC | TRBV6-5 | NA | NA | TRBJ2-1
CASSEARGDQETQYF | TGTGCCAGCAGTGAAGCAAGGGGGGACCAAGAGACCCAGTACTTC | TRBV25-1 | many | NA | TRBJ2-5
CASSLWKTGLNQPQHF | TGTGCCAGCAGTTTATGGAAGACAGGGCTCAATCAGCCCCAGCATTTT | TRBV28 | NA | TRBD1 | TRBJ1-5
CSARQGSYNEQFF | TGCAGTGCTAGACAGGGCTCCTACAATGAGCAGTTCTTC | TRBV20-1 | NA | NA | TRBJ2-1
CASSLEASSYNEQFF | TGCGCCAGCAGCTTGGAGGCTAGCTCCTACAATGAGCAGTTCTTC | TRBV5-1 | many | NA | TRBJ2-1
CATSESGTSGATDTQYF | TGTGCCACCAGTGAATCCGGGACTAGCGGGGCGACAGATACGCAGTATTTT | TRBV24-1 | many | TRBD2 | TRBJ2-3
CASSLGQGRTDTQYF | TGTGCCAGCAGCTTAGGACAGGGTAGGACAGATACGCAGTATTTT | TRBV7-2 | NA | TRBD1 | TRBJ2-3
CASSLGHPDTQYF | TGTGCCAGCAGCTTAGGCCACCCCGATACGCAGTATTTT | TRBV7-2 | many | NA | TRBJ2-3
CASSYRLNYEQYF | TGTGCCAGCAGCTATCGACTAAACTACGAGCAGTACTTC | TRBV7-2 | few | NA | TRBJ2-7
CASSMDRNYGYTF | TGTGCCAGCAGCATGGACAGGAACTATGGCTACACCTTC | TRBV11-2 | many | TRBD1 | TRBJ1-2
CASSRSGTSAHEQYF | TGTGCCAGCAGCCGATCCGGGACTAGCGCCCACGAGCAGTACTTC | TRBV5-4 | many | TRBD2 | TRBJ2-7
CASSMNGIMGEDTQYF | TGTGCCAGCAGCATGAACGGGATTATGGGTGAAGATACGCAGTATTTT | TRBV5-4 | few | NA | TRBJ2-3
CASSYSPLLGSGANVLTF | TGTGCCAGCAGTTACTCGCCCCTTTTGGGCTCTGGGGCCAACGTCCTGACTTTC | TRBV6-5 | NA | NA | TRBJ2-6
CASSPTTPGTTIYF | TGTGCCAGCAGTCCCACGACACCCGGAACCACCATATATTTT | TRBV27 | NA | NA | TRBJ1-3
CASSSTVGYGYTF | TGTGCCAGCAGTTCCACGGTCGGTTATGGCTACACCTTC | TRBV12-3/TRBV12-4 | many | NA | TRBJ1-2
CASSFDGVANEKLFF | TGTGCCAGCAGCTTTGACGGTGTCGCTAATGAAAAACTGTTTTTT | TRBV7-9 | NA | NA | TRBJ1-4
CASSLVRDEQYF | TGCGCCAGCAGCTTGGTTCGCGACGAGCAGTACTTC | TRBV5-1 | NA | NA | TRBJ2-7
CASSLDMSSGNTIYF | TGCGCCAGCAGCTTAGATATGAGCTCTGGAAACACCATATATTTT | TRBV5-1 | few | NA | TRBJ1-3
CASSLEVVGGATGELFF | TGTGCCAGCAGCTTAGAGGTCGTCGGGGGGGCGACCGGGGAGCTGTTTTTT | TRBV7-2 | NA | TRBD2 | TRBJ2-2
CASNPGRNRFYGYTF | TGTGCCAGTAATCCCGGACGGAACCGATTCTATGGCTACACCTTC | TRBV19 | many | NA | TRBJ1-2
CASSLDGSVLYEQYF | TGTGCCAGCAGCTTAGACGGATCGGTCCTCTACGAGCAGTACTTC | TRBV11-2 | many | NA | TRBJ2-7
CASSLLVAGGASSYNEQFF | TGTGCCAGCAGCTTACTTGTAGCGGGGGGGGCGAGCTCCTACAATGAGCAGTTCTTC | TRBV7-6 | many | TRBD2 | TRBJ2-1